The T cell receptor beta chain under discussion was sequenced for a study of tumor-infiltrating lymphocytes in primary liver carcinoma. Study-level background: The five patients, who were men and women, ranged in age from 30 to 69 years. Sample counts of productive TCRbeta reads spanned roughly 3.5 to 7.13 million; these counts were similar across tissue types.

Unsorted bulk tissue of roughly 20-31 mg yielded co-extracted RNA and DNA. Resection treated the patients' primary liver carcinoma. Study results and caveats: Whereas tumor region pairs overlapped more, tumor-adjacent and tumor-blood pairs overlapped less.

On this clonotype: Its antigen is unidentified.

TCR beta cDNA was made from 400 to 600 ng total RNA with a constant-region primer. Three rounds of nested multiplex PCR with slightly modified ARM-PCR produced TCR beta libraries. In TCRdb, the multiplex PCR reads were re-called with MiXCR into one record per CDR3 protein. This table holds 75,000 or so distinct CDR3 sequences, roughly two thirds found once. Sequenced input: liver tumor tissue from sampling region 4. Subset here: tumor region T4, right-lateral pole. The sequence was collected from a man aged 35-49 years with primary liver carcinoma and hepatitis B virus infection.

The CDR3 loop reads CASSLQGANSAHHF. DNA of the CDR3: TGTGCCAGCAGCTTACAGGGGGCGAATTCAGCCCATCACTTT. The chain employs TRBV11-2 and TRBJ1-6; the match to TRBD1 covers 8 bases. CDR3 size: 14 residues. J gave up 19 bases and V 2 bases, and 13 bases lay outside the gene matches. Per germline, CDR1 SGHAT and CDR2 FQNNGV. The variable domain in full, with the rest retrieved from reference TRBV11-2 and TRBJ1-6, is EAGVAQSPRYKIIEKRQSVAFWCNPISGHATLYWYQQILGQGPKLLIQFQNNGVVDDSQLPKDRFSAERLKGVDSTLKIQPAKLEDSAVYLCASSLQGANSAHHFGNGTRLTVT.